This T cell receptor (beta chain) came from a study of cytomegalovirus exposure and HLA in healthy donors. Findings and limits, study-wide: A few CMV-associated chains proved CMV antigen-specific in vitro.

The study ran its PCR with 60 Vbeta and 13 Jbeta primers. Assay: immunoSEQ multiplex PCR; the TCRdb copy retains only in-frame clones and omits some. The table records around 140,000 clones, around 78% of them present only once. A word on this clone: The antigen remains unidentified.

CDR1 and CDR2 (germline): SGHVS, FNYEAQ. Trimming cost V 2 bases and J 2 bases, with 12 bases left between them. The CDR3 totals 15 residues. The sequenced sample was PBMCs. The genes are TRBV7-6 and TRBJ2-5; D might be TRBD2 (6 bases). This sequence was found in a woman aged 18-35 years in good health and CMV-seronegative. CDR3 sequence (DNA): TGTGCCAGCAGCTTAACGCCTAGCGCTCAAGAGACCCAGTACTTC. Translated: CASSLTPSAQETQYF.